The T cell receptor (beta chain) described here comes from a study of cytomegalovirus exposure and HLA in healthy donors. Study-wide results and caveats: In vitro checks showed that a few CMV-associated chains really do target CMV antigens. Reports credit the classifier with highly specific, highly sensitive diagnosis of cytomegalovirus status. Immune exposure information available was restricted to CMV serostatus. When the data were analyzed later, several of the most significant clusters appeared to be linked to common viral pathogens.

Primers for the PCR totalled 60 Vbeta and 13 Jbeta. Generated by immunoSEQ multiplex PCR, the TCRdb table keeps only in-frame clones and is missing some. The sample consists of about 95,000 clones, about four fifths of them appearing once. This clone was seen only a few times. Its antigen is unknown. The CDR3 spans 15 residues. The trim removed 6 bases at V and 3 bases at J, leaving 5 bases unmatched. CDR1 and CDR2 from the germline V gene are LNHDA and SQIVND (reference sequence). V gene TRBV19 combines with J gene TRBJ2-3; 11 bases are shared with TRBD2. The sample taken for sequencing was PBMCs. The source is a woman in her forties in good health and CMV-seropositive. The CDR3 here is CASRSASGRTDTQYF. CDR3 nucleotides: TGTGCCAGTAGGTCCGCTAGCGGGAGGACAGATACGCAGTATTTT.